This TCR beta chain was captured in a study of T cells after yellow fever vaccination (dated by TCRdb to the late 2010s). Background for the entire study: The SMART-Seq v4 Ultra Low Input RNA kit was used to prepare libraries from fractions with low cell numbers. To follow T-cell clones before and after both primary and booster YFV17D yellow fever vaccination, bulk TCR alpha and beta repertoires underwent longitudinal sequencing. The cohort comprised two healthy male donors, one aged 18 to 30 and one aged 30 to 39 years. Blood was drawn at multiple timepoints before and after primary and secondary immunization, with bulk PBMC replicates and cell subsets isolated. Results and caveats for the whole study, not just this receptor: The secondary T-cell response was found to be weaker but faster than the primary response, with a peak reached on day 5 rather than on day 15. A small share of clonotypes occurred in both CD4 and CD8 compartments, likely arising from convergent recombination. After the booster, most clones that had expanded after primary vaccination were detected again (roughly 95% of CD4 and 70% to 90% of CD8), suggesting broad maintenance of memory. Because only a couple of donors were included in the study, the extent to which the findings can be generalized is limited. Computational filtering was required because FACS-sorted repertoires could contain abundant contaminating clonotypes from the bulk population.

TCR cDNA was synthesized by 5'RACE template switching, through which a universal primer site and unique molecular identifiers were introduced. cDNA synthesis was primed from both the TCR alpha and TCR beta constant segments. Library amplification involved two PCR steps, and the second step added sample barcodes and sequencing adapters. Sequencing of libraries was performed on Illumina HiSeq 2500 (2x100 bp) or NovaSeq (2x150 bp). The study's processing was this. Demultiplexing of reads and collapsing into UMI consensus sequences were performed with MIGEC, and V(D)J alignment was carried out with MiXCR. Vaccine-responding clonotypes were defined with edgeR using replicate PBMC samples, requiring FDR below 0.01 and a log2 fold change above 5 up to day 15. Each bulk clonotype received a CD4 or CD8 identity based on whether the sequenced CD4 or CD8 repertoire contained that clonotype at higher abundance. The public reads were reanalyzed by TCRdb: fastp trimming at Q25, MiXCR alignment, in-frame beta chains only. Each entry merges the rows of one CDR3 protein and shows their most common DNA and genes. In this record, the V and J calls reflect TCRdb's handling and not the investigators' own analysis. The sample yields a few hundred thousand distinct CDR3 sequences; about 6.6% were counted once. Jointly, the top ten make up roughly a sixth of the sample.

In light of the paper, this sample's treatment or condition label describes: live attenuated yellow fever vaccine strain. At every blood-draw timepoint, two biological replicates of bulk PBMCs were collected. A standard Ficoll-Paque protocol was used to isolate PBMCs from peripheral blood. TriZol was used to extract RNA from bulk PBMCs, from CD4 and CD8 fractions, and from dextramer-positive and dextramer-negative fractions. In its sample, this clonotype was seen a few times. Its cognate antigen has yet to be identified. Base qualities were left out, and no much larger clone turns up one base away. A distance of 10 bases separates the germline ends of V and J, which lose 7 bases and 6 bases respectively. The CDR3 runs 11 residues from the cysteine to the phenylalanine. Only the CDR3 region is kept as DNA, spanning 33 bases read in frame from base 1. The germline V gene sets CDR1 to SGHRS and CDR2 to YFSETQ.

This sequence was found in a man aged 18 to 29 who received the YFV17D yellow fever vaccine. Sequences were derived from PBMCs, sampled more than 40 days after the first yellow fever vaccination. The rearranged chain carries TRBV5-1 and TRBJ1-1; the D gene is perhaps TRBD1, on 6 matching bases. The nucleotide sequence is TGCGCCAGCTCCAGGGGACCTGAAGCTTTCTTT. This encodes CASSRGPEAFF.